Following are 25 T cell receptor beta chains from one sample sequenced in a study of radiotherapy plus CTLA-4 blockade in lung cancer. Assay: immunoSEQ multiplex PCR; the TCRdb copy retains only in-frame clones and omits some. Seen here are about 59,000 clones, approximately 67% observed once, and the top ten hold about 8.3%. This specimen was peripheral blood, taken from a patient treated with radiotherapy plus ipilimumab. The receptor set was obtained from a human donor with non-small cell lung cancer whose response to radiotherapy plus ipilimumab could not be evaluated.

The chain links TRBV19 to TRBJ2-3; TRBD2 agrees at 9 bases. This CDR3 is 16 amino acids long. From germline, CDR1 is LNHDA and CDR2 SQIVND (reference sequence). Trimming at V came to 5 bases and at J to 2 bases, leaving 8 bases not matched to a gene. The CDR3 region is CASSRLLAGNTDTQYF. The CDR3 DNA is TGTGCCAGTAGTCGACTACTAGCGGGCAACACAGATACGCAGTATTTT.

In the case of this clone: The conserved phenylalanine or tryptophan normally closing the CDR3 is absent here, so this likely arose from a read error. The V call is TRBV30, the J call TRBJ1-6; D remains unclear. The CDR3 loop spans 14 amino acids. Germline V lookup: CDR1 GTSNPN, CDR2 SVGIG (reference sequence). CDR3 DNA: TGTGCCTGTTCGAGGAGCTCCTATAATTCCCCCCTCCACTCT. Its translation is CACSRSSYNSPLHS.

The CDR3 loop reads CASRTSGSSSTQYF. The DNA for the CDR3 is TGTGCCAGCAGGACTAGCGGGAGTTCGAGTACGCAGTATTTT. The chain combines TRBV6-5 with TRBJ2-3; 12 nucleotides align to TRBD2. In germline, CDR1 is MNHEY, CDR2 SVGAGI. V lost 6 bases, J lost 8 bases, and 6 bases stayed unmatched. This CDR3 is 14 amino acids long.

J is TRBJ1-1 and V is TRBV4-2, with TRBD1 identical over 8 bases. The CDR3 covers 15 residues. V gave up 1 base and J gave up 0 bases; unmatched junction bases: 1. The germline CDR1 and CDR2 sequences are LGHNA and YNFKEQ. The CDR3 region is CASSQGQGMNTEAFF. CDR3 sequence (DNA): TGTGCCAGCAGCCAAGGACAGGGGATGAACACTGAAGCTTTCTTT.

J is TRBJ1-1 and V is TRBV18, with D hard to call. In germline, CDR1 is KGHSH, CDR2 LQKENI. Trimming removed 6 bases at V and 2 bases at J, with 10 bases between. The CDR3 contains 13 residues. CDR3 sequence (DNA): TGTGCCAGCTCGTCACAGAAAAACACTGAAGCTTTCTTT. Translated: CASSSQKNTEAFF.

The chain links TRBV4-1 to TRBJ2-2, with 15 bases that match TRBD2. Germline V CDR1 and CDR2: MGHRA, YSYEKL. The junction had 8 bases not matched to a gene; V was cut back by 0 bases and J by 6 bases. The CDR3 totals 19 residues. CDR3 nucleotides: TGCGCCAGCAGCCAAGAACCCGGACTAGCGGGGGGGCCCCCCGGGGAGCTGTTTTTT. The encoded protein is CASSQEPGLAGGPPGELFF.

The V and J genes are TRBV4-3 and TRBJ1-2; a possible D gene is TRBD1 (5 bases). This CDR3 spans 14 amino acids. Looked up from germline, CDR1 is LGHNA and CDR2 is YSLEER. Trimming removed 0 bases from V and 4 bases from J, with 9 bases in between. The CDR3 loop reads CASSQDTGRYGYTF. The DNA for the CDR3 is TGCGCCAGCAGCCAAGACACAGGACGCTATGGCTACACCTTC.

The V call is TRBV13, the J call TRBJ2-1, with 9 bases fitting TRBD1. From germline, CDR1 is PRHDT and CDR2 FYEKMQ (reference sequence). This CDR3 has 15 amino acids. Trimming at V came to 4 bases and at J to 4 bases, leaving 5 bases not matched to a gene. The DNA of the CDR3 is TGTGCCAGCAGCTCTTGGGACAGGGCTTACAATGAGCAGTTCTTC. This translates into CASSSWDRAYNEQFF.

The rearrangement joins TRBV6-1 to TRBJ2-5; a possible D gene is TRBD2 (5 bases). Gene TRBJ2-7 matches the end of the DNA better, so the J call may be wrong. Germline CDR1 reads MNHNS; CDR2 reads SASEGT. The CDR3 covers 14 residues. The CDR3 DNA follows: TGTGCCAGCAGCTCCCCGGGAAAATCCTACGAGCAGTACTTC. Translation: CASSSPGKSYEQYF.

The chain couples TRBV30 to TRBJ2-7; maybe TRBD2 (6 bases). The CDR3 length is 14 residues. Trimming took off 3 bases at V and 0 bases at J, with 12 bases between the two ends. Germline CDR1 is GTSNPN and CDR2 is SVGIG (reference sequence). The CDR3 nucleotides read TGTGCCTGGAGGGCTAGCGCTAACTCCTACGAGCAGTACTTC. Translated, it gives CAWRASANSYEQYF.

The J gene is TRBJ2-7, the V gene TRBV4-1, with D tentatively TRBD2 (5 bases). The CDR3 spans 13 residues. V lost 10 bases and J lost 1, with 14 bases in between. Germline-derived CDR1 and CDR2 are MGHRA and YSYEKL. CDR3 in amino acids: CATGPEGSYEQYF. The CDR3 DNA reads TGCGCCACCGGCCCCGAGGGTTCCTACGAGCAGTACTTC.

This clone was detected a few times. The rearrangement links TRBV6-5 to TRBJ1-5; possibly TRBD1 for D (5 bases). V dropped 5 bases and J dropped 3 bases, with 8 bases sitting between them. This CDR3 has 13 amino acids. The germline CDR1 and CDR2 sequences are MNHEY and SVGAGI. CDR3 bases: TGTGCCAGCAGTCGGACATACAATCAGCCCCAGCATTTT. Amino acid sequence: CASSRTYNQPQHF.

This chain joins TRBV29-1 and TRBJ2-1, with 9 bases identical to TRBD1. CDR3 size: 13 residues. V shed 8 bases and J 3 bases; nucleotides not matched to a gene: 5. CDR1 SQVTM and CDR2 ANQGSEA come from the germline V gene. CDR3: CSITGGIYNEQFF. The CDR3 DNA follows: TGCAGCATAACAGGGGGCATCTACAATGAGCAGTTCTTC.

This clone appeared a few times. As DNA, the CDR3 is TGCAGCGTCGGACAGGGGACTAACTATGGCTACACCTTC. Protein product: CSVGQGTNYGYTF. This chain links TRBV29-1 with TRBJ1-2, with TRBD1 identical over 9 bases. The germline V gene has CDR1 SQVTM and CDR2 ANQGSEA. With 6 bases clipped from V and 0 bases from J, the junction kept 2 bases outside the gene matches. There are 13 residues in the CDR3.

The CDR3 DNA sequence: TGTGCCAGCAGCTTAGCGGGGGGTTCGGAGCTGTTTTTT. This codes for CASSLAGGSELFF. V is TRBV5-6 and J is TRBJ2-2; TRBD2 aligns across 9 bases. Germline V gene data show CDR1 as SGHDT and CDR2 as YYEEEE. Trimming cost V 2 bases and J 10 bases; bases outside gene matches: 3. There are 13 residues in the CDR3. Using reference TRBV5-6 and TRBJ2-2 for the parts outside the CDR3, the full variable domain is DAGVTQSPTHLIKTRGQQVTLRCSPKSGHDTVSWYQQALGQGPQFIFQYYEEEERQRGNFPDRFSGHQFPNYSSELNVNALLLGDSALYLCASSLAGGSELFFGEGSRLTVL.

The V gene is TRBV18, the J gene TRBJ1-1; 7 bases map to TRBD1. Trimming cost V 4 bases and J 3 bases; bases outside gene matches: 5. Germline V gives CDR1 KGHSH, CDR2 LQKENI. The CDR3 covers 14 residues. CDR3 sequence: CASSQDRTYTEAFF. The DNA of the CDR3 is TGTGCCAGCTCACAGGACAGGACCTACACTGAAGCTTTCTTT.

The CDR3 DNA reads TGTGCCAGCAGGGGCAGTCAAAGCAATCAGCCCCAGCATTTT. It encodes CASRGSQSNQPQHF. The V call is TRBV6-5, the J call TRBJ1-5; no reliable D call. The V and J ends lost 6 bases and 1 base respectively, with 10 bases between them. Germline CDR1 and CDR2: MNHEY and SVGAGI. The CDR3 runs to 14 residues.

This chain uses TRBV4-2 with TRBJ1-2, with D possibly TRBD1 on 6 matching bases. Trimming stripped 4 bases from V and 2 bases from J, with 14 bases between. Germline CDR1 and CDR2: LGHNA and YNFKEQ. The CDR3 has 15 residues. The CDR3, as DNA: TGTGCCAGCAGCCCCTCCACAGGGACAAACTATGGCTACACCTTC. Its protein is CASSPSTGTNYGYTF.

The gene calls are TRBV10-1 and TRBJ1-5; D unresolved. The germline gives CDR1 WNHNN, CDR2 SYGVQD (reference sequence). The CDR3 sequence is 14 residues long. Trimming left V 0 bases short and J 2 bases short, with 5 bases between. For the CDR3, the DNA is TGCGCCAGCAGTGAGTCGGCACGCAATCAGCCCCAGCATTTT. Translation gives CASSESARNQPQHF.

The chain joins TRBV5-1 to TRBJ1-1; 8 bases fit TRBD1. Trimming cost V 5 bases and J 3 bases; bases outside gene matches: 6. Germline V gene data show CDR1 as SGHRS and CDR2 as YFSETQ. This CDR3 spans 14 amino acids. The CDR3 coding sequence is TGCGCCAGCAGGCTTCAGACAGGGGACACTGAAGCTTTCTTT. Translation: CASRLQTGDTEAFF.

This chain uses TRBV2 with TRBJ1-4; 7 nucleotides align to TRBD1. The CDR3 has 15 amino acids. CDR1 is SNHLY, CDR2 FYNNEI, per germline. The junction had 7 bases not matched to a gene; V was cut back by 7 bases and J by 2 bases. CDR3 coding DNA: TGTGCCAGCAATCGACAGGGATCGACTAATGAAAAACTGTTTTTT. Translated: CASNRQGSTNEKLFF.

The chain is built from TRBV5-1 and TRBJ1-1, with 8 bases fitting TRBD1. Germline loops: CDR1 SGHRS, CDR2 YFSETQ. The trim removed 1 base at V and 11 bases at J, leaving 7 bases unmatched. The CDR3 extends over 13 amino acids. The DNA of the CDR3 is TGCGCCAGCAGCTTGCGACAGGGGTCAGGGGCTTTCTTT. Amino acids: CASSLRQGSGAFF.

The rearrangement links TRBV5-4 to TRBJ1-1; the D gene is possibly TRBD1 (5 bases). Trimming cost V 0 bases and J 6 bases, with 9 bases left between them. The germline V gene encodes CDR1 SGHNT and CDR2 YYREEE (reference sequence). There are 13 residues in the CDR3. The CDR3 here is CASSLAGGAEAFF. The CDR3 region has the DNA TGTGCCAGCAGCTTGGCCGGAGGGGCTGAAGCTTTCTTT.

V gene TRBV7-9 combines with J gene TRBJ2-1; TRBD1 is a possible D gene (6 bases). The CDR3 length is 16 residues. V lost 1 base and J lost 3, with 13 bases in between. Germline CDR1 is SEHNR and CDR2 is FQNEAQ (reference sequence). For the CDR3, the DNA is TGTGCCAGCAGCTTAGAACGGGAAGGGGGCTACAATGAGCAGTTCTTC. As protein: CASSLEREGGYNEQFF.

V usage is TRBV18 and J usage is TRBJ1-1; D is possibly TRBD1 (6 bases). The V end was cut by 0 bases, the J end by 1 base, with 12 bases between. The germline V gene encodes CDR1 KGHSH and CDR2 LQKENI. The CDR3 totals 16 residues. The CDR3 DNA follows: TGTGCCAGCTCACCACCGAATCCAGGGGAGAACACTGAAGCTTTCTTT. Residues: CASSPPNPGENTEAFF.